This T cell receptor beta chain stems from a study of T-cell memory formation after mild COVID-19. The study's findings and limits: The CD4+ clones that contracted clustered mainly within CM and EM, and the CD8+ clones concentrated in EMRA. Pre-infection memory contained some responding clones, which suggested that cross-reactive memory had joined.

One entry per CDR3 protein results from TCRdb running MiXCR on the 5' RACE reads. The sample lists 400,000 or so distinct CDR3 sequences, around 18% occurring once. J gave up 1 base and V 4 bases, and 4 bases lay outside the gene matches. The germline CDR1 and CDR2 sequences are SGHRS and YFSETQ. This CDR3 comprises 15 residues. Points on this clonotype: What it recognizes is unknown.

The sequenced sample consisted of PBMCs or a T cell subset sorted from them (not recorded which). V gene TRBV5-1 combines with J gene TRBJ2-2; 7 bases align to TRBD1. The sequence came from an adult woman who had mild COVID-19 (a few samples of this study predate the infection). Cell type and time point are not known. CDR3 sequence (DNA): TGCGCCAGCAGCCCCGGACAGGAGAACACCGGGGAGCTGTTTTTT. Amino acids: CASSPGQENTGELFF.